Presented here are 23 T cell receptor beta chains from one specimen sequenced in a study of blood T cell repertoires in COVID-19. Here immunoSEQ multiplex PCR was the method, and the copy in TCRdb shows in-frame clones only, minus some. The sample includes about 150,000 clones, approximately 85% of them seen just once. Sequencing was performed on peripheral blood. The receptors stem from a man aged 55 to 69 with COVID-19, enrolled during active disease.

For the CDR3, the DNA is TGCAGTGCTAGTGTGACAGGGTTGTCCTATAATTCACCCCTCCACTTT. Its translation: CSASVTGLSYNSPLHF. The chain combines TRBV20-1 with TRBJ1-6; TRBD1 aligns across 7 bases. CDR3 length: 16 residues. J was trimmed by 1 base and V by 3 bases; bases with no gene match: 6. The germline gives CDR1 DFQATT, CDR2 SNEGSKA (reference sequence).

The chain has TRBV3-1 (or the pseudogene TRBV3-2) and TRBJ1-3; 8 nucleotides match TRBD1. Germline lookup yields CDR1 LGHDT and CDR2 YNNKEL (reference sequence). CDR3 length equals 16 residues. V trimming: 4 bases; J trimming: 0 bases; junction bases outside the gene matches: 5. DNA for the CDR3: TGTGCCAGCAGCCCCGGACAGGGTTCCTCTGGAAACACCATATATTTT. Residues: CASSPGQGSSGNTIYF.

The gene calls are TRBV24-1 and TRBJ2-1, with 8 bases that match TRBD1. Trimming cost V 4 bases and J 5 bases; bases outside gene matches: 9. This CDR3 is 16 amino acids long. The germline gives CDR1 KGHDR, CDR2 SFDVKD. The DNA for the CDR3 is TGTGCCACCAGTGACACAGACAGGGGAGACAACAATGAGCAGTTCTTC. This encodes CATSDTDRGDNNEQFF.

The chain recombines TRBV12-3 or TRBV12-4 with TRBJ1-2, with D perhaps matching TRBD1 (6 bases). This CDR3 has 13 amino acids. V was trimmed by 4 bases and J by 10 bases, leaving 16 bases between them. DNA for the CDR3: TGTGCCAGCAGTTACAGGGTGGCGTGGGACTACACCTTC. Its translation is CASSYRVAWDYTF.

The chain combines TRBV28 with TRBJ1-1; the D gene is possibly TRBD1 (6 bases). Germline CDR1 and CDR2: MDHEN and SYDVKM. Trimming cost V 8 bases and J 0 bases, with 19 bases left between them. CDR3 size: 16 residues. The CDR3 DNA reads as TGTGCCAGCGAGGGGGGGTTCGGCGTAATGAACACTGAAGCTTTCTTT. Translating gives CASEGGFGVMNTEAFF.

The chain carries TRBV2 and TRBJ1-6; 9 positions match TRBD1. With V trimmed by 7 bases and J by 3 bases, 1 base remained unmatched. The CDR3 covers 14 residues. Per the germline V gene, CDR1 is SNHLY and CDR2 is FYNNEI. In DNA, the CDR3 is TGTGCCAGCACGGACAGGGGCTATAATTCACCCCTCCACTTT. It specifies CASTDRGYNSPLHF.

Only a few counts were recorded for this clone. The chain carries TRBV28 and TRBJ1-4, with unresolved D. CDR1 is MDHEN, CDR2 SYDVKM, per germline. V gave up 7 bases and J gave up 3 bases, with 12 bases separating them. The CDR3 has 14 residues. This chain's CDR3 is CASKSVSANEKLFF. CDR3 nucleotides: TGTGCCAGCAAATCTGTGTCGGCTAATGAAAAACTGTTTTTT.

The chain has TRBV6-5 and TRBJ1-2; 8 nucleotides agree with TRBD1. The CDR3 is 15 amino acids. The germline CDR1 and CDR2 sequences are MNHEY and SVGAGI. The trim removed 0 bases at V and 4 bases at J, leaving 4 bases unmatched. The CDR3 sequence: CASSYSGTGTYGYTF. CDR3 bases: TGTGCCAGCAGTTACTCGGGGACAGGCACCTATGGCTACACCTTC.

The rearrangement uses TRBV18 and TRBJ2-3; TRBD2 matches at 9 bases. After removal of 2 bases from V and 2 bases from J, the junction contained 11 bases not matched to a gene. Germline assignment: CDR1 KGHSH and CDR2 LQKENI. The CDR3 is 18 amino acids. The CDR3 here is CASSPFGVAGASTDTQYF. In nucleotides, the CDR3 is TGTGCCAGCTCACCATTCGGGGTAGCGGGGGCGTCCACAGATACGCAGTATTTT.

The CDR3 DNA sequence: TGTGCCAGCAGTTACGCCCTGAGAGATAATTCACCCCTCCACTTT. The encoded protein is CASSYALRDNSPLHF. The chain couples TRBV6-5 to TRBJ1-6; D unresolved. The CDR3 consists of 15 residues. The germline V gene has CDR1 MNHEY and CDR2 SVGAGI. Deletions cut 2 bases from V and 5 bases from J, with 10 bases between.

About this clone itself: A read error is possible here, since a much larger clone lies one base away. The gene calls are TRBV6-2 or TRBV6-3 and TRBJ1-2, with D unresolved. The ends were cut back, 5 bases at V and 4 bases at J, with 8 bases in the middle. The CDR3 is 12 amino acids. CDR1 is MNHEY and CDR2 is SVGEGT in the germline V gene. Here the CDR3 reads CASSDTGYGYTF. The DNA for the CDR3 is TGTGCCAGCAGTGACACCGGCTATGGCTACACCTTC.

The V gene is TRBV2, the J gene TRBJ1-2; D might be TRBD1 (6 bases). Germline CDR1 and CDR2: SNHLY and FYNNEI. CDR3 size: 13 residues. The ends were cut back, 6 bases at V and 8 bases at J, with 16 bases in the middle. This CDR3 reads CASRLLDSEGYTF. CDR3 bases: TGTGCCAGCAGGCTCTTGGACAGCGAAGGCTACACCTTC.

V and J are TRBV10-1 and TRBJ1-5; D not resolved. CDR3 length: 13 residues. Germline CDR1 and CDR2: WNHNN and SYGVQD (reference sequence). Trimming left V 6 bases short and J 1 base short, with 7 bases between. CDR3 DNA: TGCGCCAGCAGACAGCCCAGCAATCAGCCCCAGCATTTT. Its translation: CASRQPSNQPQHF.

The rearrangement links TRBV5-5 to TRBJ1-6, with TRBD1 as a possible D gene (6 bases). The CDR3 totals 16 residues. The germline V and J ends were trimmed by 2 bases and 5 bases, with 14 bases remaining between them. In germline, CDR1 is SGHKS, CDR2 YYEKEE (reference sequence). CDR3 sequence reads: CASSFTRQDDNSPLHF. CDR3 in DNA: TGTGCCAGCAGCTTTACTCGACAGGATGATAATTCACCCCTCCACTTT.

The chain couples TRBV19 to TRBJ1-2, with 7 bases lining up with TRBD1. CDR1 is LNHDA and CDR2 is SQIVND in the germline V gene (reference sequence). J lost 2 bases, V lost 3 bases, and 9 bases had no gene match. The CDR3 is made up of 16 amino acids. The CDR3 nucleotides read TGTGCCAGTAGTATTGGGGCGGGACAGCGGAACTATGGCTACACCTTC. Encoded protein: CASSIGAGQRNYGYTF.

The chain joins TRBV9 to TRBJ2-7; D is possibly TRBD1 (6 bases). The V and J ends lost 0 bases and 3 bases respectively, with 22 bases between them. Germline V gene sequence: CDR1 SGDLS, CDR2 YYNGEE. The CDR3 is made up of 18 amino acids. CDR3 in DNA: TGTGCCAGCAGCGTAGCTACTAGGACCCGGGACATACTCTACGAGCAGTACTTC. This codes for CASSVATRTRDILYEQYF.

This sequence joins TRBV18 and TRBJ1-5; TRBD1 aligns across 9 bases. The germline CDR1 and CDR2 sequences are KGHSH and LQKENI. This CDR3 contains 15 residues. The V gene end was trimmed by 4 bases and the J gene end by 4 bases; junction bases not matched to a gene: 5. CDR3: CASSQGTGINQPQHF. The CDR3, as DNA: TGTGCCAGCTCACAGGGGACAGGGATTAATCAGCCCCAGCATTTT.

The rearrangement links TRBV5-1 to TRBJ1-1, with TRBD1 identical over 9 bases. The germline gives CDR1 SGHRS, CDR2 YFSETQ. This CDR3 comprises 15 residues. V shed 4 bases, J shed 2 bases, and the junction held 6 bases outside the gene matches. The DNA for the CDR3 is TGCGCCAGCAGCGGCGGACAGGGGCCTAACACTGAAGCTTTCTTT. Translating gives CASSGGQGPNTEAFF.

The V and J genes are TRBV7-8 and TRBJ1-1; 7 nucleotides align to TRBD1. V shed 4 bases, J shed 1 base, and the junction held 15 bases outside the gene matches. CDR1 is SGHVS, CDR2 FQNEAQ, per germline. The CDR3 loop spans 18 amino acids. CDR3 loop: CASSSTARSTGANTEAFF. CDR3 coding DNA: TGTGCCAGCAGCTCAACGGCAAGGTCCACAGGGGCGAACACTGAAGCTTTCTTT.

This rearrangement joins TRBV28 to TRBJ1-1, with D perhaps TRBD1 (6 bases). The V gene lost 2 bases and the J gene lost 7 bases, with 14 bases spanning the gap. This CDR3 region has 14 residues. CDR1 is MDHEN, CDR2 SYDVKM, per germline. Here the CDR3 DNA reads TGTGCCAGCAGTTTAGAACAGGGAAACCGTGAAGCTTTCTTT. As protein: CASSLEQGNREAFF.

As regards this clone: Other nucleotide sequences in the sample specify the same CDR3. The V call is TRBV28, the J call TRBJ2-7, with 10 bases fitting TRBD1. CDR3 length equals 13 residues. Per the germline V gene, CDR1 is MDHEN and CDR2 is SYDVKM. The trim removed 6 bases at V and 4 bases at J, leaving 3 bases unmatched. DNA of the CDR3: TGTGCCAGCAGGTGGACAGGGGGTTACGAGCAGTACTTC. This encodes CASRWTGGYEQYF. Full variable domain (missing parts from reference TRBV28 and TRBJ2-7): DVKVTQSSRYLVKRTGEKVFLECVQDMDHENMFWYRQDPGLGLRLIYFSYDVKMKEKGDIPEGYSVSREKKERFSLILESASTNQTSMYLCASRWTGGYEQYFGPGTRLTVT.

This chain connects TRBV10-3 to TRBJ2-7; D possibly corresponds to TRBD2 (5 bases). This CDR3 region has 15 residues. Per the germline V gene, CDR1 is ENHRY and CDR2 is SYGVKD. The V and J ends lost 4 bases and 5 bases respectively, with 18 bases between them. The CDR3 nucleotides are TGTGCCATCAGTGGACGTACGAGGGATTACAACGAGCAGTACTTC. This codes for CAISGRTRDYNEQYF.

This clone has more than one count but fewer than ten. V usage is TRBV6-4 and J usage is TRBJ1-5; unclear D gene. The V and J ends lost 5 bases and 0 bases respectively, with 5 bases between them. In germline, CDR1 is MRHNA, CDR2 SNTAGT. The CDR3 runs 13 residues. CDR3 amino acids: CASSQNSNQPQHF. In DNA form, the CDR3 reads TGTGCCAGCAGTCAGAATAGCAATCAGCCCCAGCATTTT.